These T cell receptor beta chains were read from a single sample in a study of blood T cells in healthy people across ages. TCRdb reprocessed the 5' RACE reads with MiXCR, giving one entry per CDR3 protein. The sample has some 1.5 million distinct CDR3 sequences, around 40% seen once. The sequencing input was blood. The receptors shown here come from a woman between 18 and 29 years old in good health. The CDR3 runs from the conserved cysteine through the conserved F or W. The D gene is left open where the match is weak. Only some rows state a clone size, as once, few, many or a class for expanded clones.

>NA|NA|TRBV29-1|TRBJ2-5
CSALTDQETQYF
TGCAGCGCGTTGACAGACCAAGAGACCCAGTACTTC
>NA|NA|TRBV27|TRBJ2-7
CASSLLSRAPYEQYF
TGTGCCAGCAGTTTATTGTCCAGGGCCCCCTACGAGCAGTACTTC
>NA|TRBD1|TRBV27|TRBJ2-7
CASSLSPGQGSLKGFYEQYF
TGTGCCAGCAGTTTATCGCCGGGACAGGGGTCTCTAAAAGGCTTCTACGAGCAGTACTTC
>NA|TRBD1|TRBV7-9|TRBJ2-5
CASSLATGFEETQYF
TGCGCCAGCAGCTTAGCGACAGGGTTTGAGGAGACCCAGTACTTC
>NA|NA|TRBV7-9|TRBJ1-2
CASSLEYSRGNYGYTF
TGTGCCAGCAGCTTAGAGTACTCACGAGGGAACTATGGCTACACCTTC
>few|NA|TRBV28|TRBJ1-5
CATSGYQPQHF
TGTGCCACCTCGGGGTATCAGCCCCAGCATTTT
>NA|NA|TRBV15|TRBJ2-1
CATSRAAVYNEQFF
TGTGCCACCAGCAGAGCGGCAGTTTACAATGAGCAGTTCTTC
>NA|NA|TRBV15|TRBJ2-7
CATSRDLMSGYNEQYF
TGTGCCACCAGCAGAGATCTAATGTCCGGTTACAATGAGCAGTACTTC
>few|NA|TRBV9|TRBJ1-4
CASSGQSAEKLFF
TGTGCCAGCAGCGGACAATCTGCGGAAAAACTGTTTTTT
>NA|NA|TRBV6-5|TRBJ2-5
CASSYMGYSFRGGPTDNEQYF
TGTGCCAGCAGTTACATGGGGTACTCGTTTCGTGGGGGCCCCACAGACAATGAGCAGTACTTC
>NA|NA|TRBV4-1|TRBJ2-6
CASSQVERTSGANVLTF
TGCGCCAGCAGTCAAGTTGAGCGAACCTCTGGGGCCAACGTCCTGACTTTC
>NA|NA|TRBV9|TRBJ2-5
CASNGVNNEQYF
TGTGCCAGCAACGGCGTGAACAATGAGCAGTACTTC
>NA|NA|TRBV5-1|TRBJ2-1
CASSWGWYNEQFF
TGCGCCAGCAGCTGGGGGTGGTACAATGAGCAGTTCTTC
>NA|NA|TRBV6-2/TRBV6-3|TRBJ2-3
CAVRSRTDTQYF
TGTGCCGTTCGAAGTCGCACAGATACGCAGTATTTT
>NA|NA|TRBV6-2/TRBV6-3|TRBJ2-7
CASSYMVSGYYEQYF
TGTGCCAGCAGTTACATGGTTAGCGGTTACTACGAGCAGTACTTC
>NA|NA|TRBV20-1|TRBJ2-5
CSARDVQGKETQYF
TGCAGTGCTAGAGATGTGCAGGGAAAAGAGACCCAGTACTTC
>NA|NA|TRBV11-2|TRBJ2-5
CASSLGPTGIRETQYF
TGTGCCAGCAGCTTAGGGCCTACAGGGATTCGGGAGACCCAGTACTTC
>many|TRBD1|TRBV27|TRBJ2-1
CASSRTGGYNEQFF
TGTGCCAGCAGCCGGACAGGGGGCTACAATGAGCAGTTCTTC
>NA|NA|TRBV3-1|TRBJ2-7
CASSQGLWEQYF
TGTGCCAGCAGCCAAGGTCTCTGGGAGCAGTACTTC
>NA|NA|TRBV29-1|TRBJ2-3
CSVEGRAGTDTQYF
TGCAGCGTAGAGGGACGAGCGGGCACAGATACGCAGTATTTT
>NA|NA|TRBV11-2|TRBJ2-7
CASSQPQGRGNEQYF
TGTGCCAGCAGTCAACCACAGGGAAGGGGGAACGAGCAGTACTTC
>few|TRBD1|TRBV27|TRBJ2-7
CASSPNRDRAYEQYF
TGTGCCAGCAGCCCGAACCGGGACAGGGCCTACGAGCAGTACTTC
>few|TRBD2|TRBV20-1|TRBJ2-3
CSAPDSAGDAFGDTQYF
TGCAGTGCTCCCGACTCTGCGGGAGACGCTTTCGGAGATACGCAGTATTTT
>few|TRBD1|TRBV18|TRBJ2-7
CASSPRDSFPYEQYF
TGTGCCAGCTCACCCCGGGACAGCTTCCCCTACGAGCAGTACTTC
>NA|NA|TRBV7-8|TRBJ2-1
CASSLGSRSPYNEQFF
TGTGCCAGCAGCCTGGGGTCCCGGAGCCCCTACAATGAGCAGTTCTTC
>NA|NA|TRBV5-1|TRBJ2-1
CASSPGGGGNEQFF
TGCGCCAGCAGCCCCGGCGGAGGGGGCAATGAGCAGTTCTTC
>few|NA|TRBV6-6|TRBJ1-1
CASSDDRKTEAFF
TGTGCCAGCAGTGACGACCGGAAGACTGAAGCTTTCTTT
>NA|NA|TRBV3-1|TRBJ2-1
CASSQDLTSWEQFF
TGTGCCAGCAGCCAAGATCTAACTAGCTGGGAGCAGTTCTTC
>NA|TRBD2|TRBV27|TRBJ2-7
CASSSRLAGGPYEQYF
TGTGCCAGCAGTTCCCGACTAGCGGGAGGGCCCTACGAGCAGTACTTC
>NA|NA|TRBV7-9|TRBJ1-4
CASSWTVNNEKLFF
TGTGCCAGCAGTTGGACAGTAAATAATGAAAAACTGTTTTTT
>NA|NA|TRBV2|TRBJ1-2
CASSEQVAGVSGYTF
TGTGCCAGCAGTGAACAGGTCGCGGGAGTGAGTGGCTACACCTTC
>NA|NA|TRBV7-3|TRBJ2-1
CASSPGAFGGQFF
TGTGCCAGCAGCCCAGGGGCATTTGGAGGGCAGTTCTTC
>few|TRBD1|TRBV12-3/TRBV12-4|TRBJ2-1
CASNSAGTGILEQFF
TGTGCCAGCAATTCCGCCGGGACAGGGATCCTAGAGCAGTTCTTC
>few|NA|TRBV10-2|TRBJ2-7
CASRESNSPYEQYF
TGCGCCAGCAGAGAAAGTAACAGTCCTTACGAGCAGTACTTC
>NA|NA|TRBV29-1|TRBJ2-2
CSVDIFTGELFF
TGCAGCGTTGACATATTCACCGGGGAGCTGTTTTTT
>few|TRBD2|TRBV7-9|TRBJ2-3
CASSLGSGITDTQYF
TGTGCCAGCAGCTTAGGTAGCGGGATTACAGATACGCAGTATTTT
>NA|TRBD2|TRBV5-1|TRBJ2-1
CASSSVTSAEGSYNEQFF
TGCGCCAGCAGCTCGGTGACTAGCGCGGAAGGGTCCTACAATGAGCAGTTCTTC
>few|NA|TRBV10-3|TRBJ1-2
CAISETDTYGYTF
TGTGCCATCAGTGAGACGGACACCTATGGCTACACCTTC
>many|NA|TRBV7-2|TRBJ2-1
CASSLALSYNEQFF
TGTGCCAGCAGCTTAGCGCTAAGTTACAATGAGCAGTTCTTC
>few|TRBD2|TRBV6-4|TRBJ2-1
CASSWLAGAINEQFF
TGTGCCAGCAGTTGGCTAGCGGGAGCTATTAATGAGCAGTTCTTC
>NA|NA|TRBV12-3/TRBV12-4|TRBJ2-6
CASRNRVGANVLTF
TGTGCCAGCAGGAACAGGGTTGGGGCCAACGTCCTGACTTTC
>NA|NA|TRBV20-1|TRBJ1-2
CSWYGYTF
TGCAGCTGGTATGGCTACACCTTC